These T cell receptor beta chains were read from a single sample in a study of blood T cells in healthy people across ages. In TCRdb, the 5' RACE reads were re-called with MiXCR into one record per CDR3 protein. Found here are approximately 850,000 distinct CDR3 sequences, roughly 60% of them singletons; the top ten hold over 20%. The sequenced material came from blood. These receptors were obtained from a man younger than 40 in good health. CDR3s include the opening cysteine and the closing phenylalanine or tryptophan. D genes are given only for firm matches. A row's size may be missing; if present it is once, few, many or a size class.

>TRBV4-2|few|TRBJ1-2|TRBD1|17
TGTGCCTGCGCCGTAGAGGTCGGGACAGAGGATTTCTATGGCTACACCTTC
CACAVEVGTEDFYGYTF
>TRBV5-1|NA|TRBJ2-3|NA|14
TGCGCCAGCAGCTACGGACAGACCACAGATACGCAGTATTTT
CASSYGQTTDTQYF
>TRBV6-5|NA|TRBJ1-2|NA|14
TGTGCCAGCAGTTACGAAAGTAGGGACTATGGCTACACCTTC
CASSYESRDYGYTF
>TRBV7-9|NA|TRBJ2-5|TRBD1|17
TGTGCCAGCAGCCCCATGGGACAGTCCCAGAGGGAAGAGACCCAGTACTTC
CASSPMGQSQREETQYF
>TRBV6-1|NA|TRBJ1-5|NA|16
TGTGCCAGCAGTGAACTTAAGGGGACCTTCAATCAGCCCCAGCATTTT
CASSELKGTFNQPQHF
>TRBV29-1|few|TRBJ2-5|NA|11
TGCAGCGTTGCCGTGTGGGTGACCCAGTACTTC
CSVAVWVTQYF
>TRBV5-8|NA|TRBJ2-7|TRBD1|17
TGTGCCAGCAGCCCGCATTCCGCGGGACAGGGTGCCCACGAGCAGTACTTC
CASSPHSAGQGAHEQYF
>TRBV20-1|NA|TRBJ2-7|TRBD1|15
TGCAGTGCTAGAGGACAGGGGGCACCTGACTACGAGCAGTACTTC
CSARGQGAPDYEQYF
>TRBV20-1|many|TRBJ2-3|TRBD1|13
TGCAGCGCGGACAGGGAGAGGACAGATACGCAGTATTTT
CSADRERTDTQYF
>TRBV6-6|NA|TRBJ2-1|TRBD2|14
TGTGCCAGCAGGGGGAGCGGGAGTCAGAATGAGCAGTTCTTC
CASRGSGSQNEQFF
>TRBV20-1|few|TRBJ1-2|TRBD1|13
TGCAGTGCTAGGTGGGACAGTGGCCTTGGCTACACCTTC
CSARWDSGLGYTF
>TRBV30|NA|TRBJ2-3|NA|13
TGTGCCTGGAGTGTTCAGGGAGCAGATACGCAGTATTTT
CAWSVQGADTQYF
>TRBV5-1|few|TRBJ2-1|NA|13
TGCGCCAGCAGCCCCCGGGACTACAATGAGCAGTTCTTC
CASSPRDYNEQFF
>TRBV4-2|NA|TRBJ2-1|TRBD2|16
TGTGCCAGCAGCCAGAACTTCGGGAGGGCCTACAATGAGCAGTTCTTC
CASSQNFGRAYNEQFF
>TRBV20-1|NA|TRBJ1-6|NA|13
TGCAGTGCTAGAGGATCAGCTAATTCACCCCTCCACTTT
CSARGSANSPLHF
>TRBV4-2|NA|TRBJ2-7|NA|14
TGTGCCAGCAGCCAATCCCCCGGGAACTACGAGCAGTACTTC
CASSQSPGNYEQYF
>TRBV6-2/TRBV6-3|NA|TRBJ2-1|TRBD1|15
TGTGCCAGCAGCCTCTCGACAGGGTGGGACAATGAGCAGTTCTTC
CASSLSTGWDNEQFF
>TRBV29-1|NA|TRBJ1-6|TRBD1|14
TGCAGCGTTCAGGGGGCAGCGAACGATTCACCCCTCCACTTT
CSVQGAANDSPLHF
>TRBV20-1|NA|TRBJ2-3|TRBD1|14
TGCAACTCACCGGGACAGACCTTCACAGATACGCAGTATTTT
CNSPGQTFTDTQYF
>TRBV20-1|NA|TRBJ2-7|NA|11
TGCAGTGCTCCCAGGGTGGGCGAGCAGTACTTC
CSAPRVGEQYF
>TRBV4-1|NA|TRBJ2-7|NA|16
TGCGCCAGCAGCCAAGAACCAGGGCCGCTCTCCTACGAGCAGTACTTC
CASSQEPGPLSYEQYF
>TRBV6-1|NA|TRBJ1-5|NA|15
TGTGCCAGCAGGGAGGGAGAGGGCTGGACTCAGCCCCAGCATTTT
CASREGEGWTQPQHF
>TRBV7-8|NA|TRBJ2-3|TRBD2|16
TGTGCCAGCAGCTATGGACTAGCGGTTACCTCAGATACGCAGTATTTT
CASSYGLAVTSDTQYF
>TRBV28|NA|TRBJ1-5|TRBD1|13
TGTGCCCCCCCCCGGGACAGTGATCAGCCCCAGCATTTT
CAPPRDSDQPQHF
>TRBV20-1|NA|TRBJ2-1|TRBD2|17
TGCAGTGCTAGAGTAGGAGGAGCGGGAGATTGGTACAATGAGCAGTTCTTC
CSARVGGAGDWYNEQFF
>TRBV5-1|few|TRBJ2-7|TRBD2|14
TGCGCCAGCAGAACCGGGGGAGGGATCGACGAGCAGTACTTC
CASRTGGGIDEQYF
>TRBV6-5|NA|TRBJ2-7|NA|15
TGTGCCAGCAGTTACTCTGGCACCCGGGGATACGAGCAGTACTTC
CASSYSGTRGYEQYF
>TRBV14|NA|TRBJ2-7|NA|13
TGTGCCAGCAGCCAAGGATGGGGGTATGAGCAGTACTTC
CASSQGWGYEQYF
>TRBV4-2|NA|TRBJ2-3|NA|16
TGTGCCAGCAGCCCCGAGCACGAGGGGCCGGGGGATACGCAGTATTTT
CASSPEHEGPGDTQYF
>TRBV10-2|NA|TRBJ2-3|TRBD2|15
TGCGCCATCGGAAAGGGACTAGCGAGCACAGATACGCAGTATTTT
CAIGKGLASTDTQYF
>TRBV12-3/TRBV12-4|NA|TRBJ1-2|NA|13
TGTGCCAGCAGTGTAGCTTCGGTGGGAGGCTACACCTTC
CASSVASVGGYTF
>TRBV15|NA|TRBJ2-5|TRBD2|14
TGTGCCACCAGCGCCGCTAGCGGAGTCGGGACCCAGTACTTC
CATSAASGVGTQYF
>TRBV9|NA|TRBJ2-1|TRBD2|14
TGTGCCAGCACTCGTAGCGGGATAGGTCATGAGCAGTTCTTC
CASTRSGIGHEQFF
>TRBV27|NA|TRBJ2-1|NA|14
TGTGCCAGCAGTTTAGCGGGCTGGAGGGATGAGCAGTTCTTC
CASSLAGWRDEQFF
>TRBV30|NA|TRBJ2-7|NA|13
TGTGCCTGGAGTCTTTACACCTCCTACGAGCAGTACTTC
CAWSLYTSYEQYF
>TRBV9|NA|TRBJ2-3|TRBD2|14
TGTGCCAGCAGCGTAGAAGCGGGAGCAGATACGCAGTATTTT
CASSVEAGADTQYF
>TRBV5-1|many|TRBJ2-7|NA|12
TGCGCCAGCAGCTTGACTACCTACGAGCAGTACTTC
CASSLTTYEQYF
>TRBV20-1|NA|TRBJ2-7|NA|14
TGCAGTGCTAGAGACCGATTCCTTACCAACGAGCAGTACTTC
CSARDRFLTNEQYF
>TRBV29-1|few|TRBJ2-1|TRBD2|20
TGCAGCGTTCCCTCTAGACCCCTAAAGCGGGGGCCCTCCTCCTACAATGAGCAGTTCTTC
CSVPSRPLKRGPSSYNEQFF
>TRBV28|few|TRBJ1-2|NA|16
TGTGCCAGCAGACCCCCCGGGGCAGATAGAGCCTATGGCTACACCTTC
CASRPPGADRAYGYTF
>TRBV3-1|few|TRBJ1-2|NA|16
TGTGCCAGCAGCCAACAGCAATTAGGGCGTGCATATGGCTACACCTTC
CASSQQQLGRAYGYTF
>TRBV20-1|few|TRBJ1-2|NA|16
TGCAGTGCTAGAGGCCTCTCACTGACTCCTAACTATGGCTACACCTTC
CSARGLSLTPNYGYTF
>TRBV5-1|NA|TRBJ2-1|TRBD2|15
TGCGCCAGCAGCCCGGGACTAAGTAACTCCGATGAGCAGTTCTTC
CASSPGLSNSDEQFF
>TRBV6-1|NA|TRBJ2-1|NA|14
TGTGCCAGCAACATAATGGGGCGATACAATGAGCAGTTCTTC
CASNIMGRYNEQFF
>TRBV29-1|NA|TRBJ2-7|NA|14
TGCAGCGTTGAGGCGGGGAGGTCTCCCTACGAGCAGTACTTC
CSVEAGRSPYEQYF
>TRBV18|NA|TRBJ2-3|TRBD2|17
TGTGCCAGCTCACCACCAATACTAGCGGGTGACACAGATACGCAGTATTTT
CASSPPILAGDTDTQYF
>TRBV6-1|few|TRBJ2-2|NA|15
TGTGCCAGCAGTGAACTACAGGGCTGGTCCGGGGAGCTGTTTTTT
CASSELQGWSGELFF
>TRBV5-1|few|TRBJ1-2|NA|16
TGCGCCAGCAGCCCCGGGACACTTCATCAGGACTATGGCTACACCTTC
CASSPGTLHQDYGYTF
>TRBV2|NA|TRBJ2-7|TRBD1|13
TGTGCCAGCAGTCCTGGACAGGGAAGGGAGCAGTACTTC
CASSPGQGREQYF
>TRBV20-1|NA|TRBJ2-5|TRBD2|13
TGCAGGGGGAGAGCGGGAGGTGAAGAGACCCAGTACTTC
CRGRAGGEETQYF